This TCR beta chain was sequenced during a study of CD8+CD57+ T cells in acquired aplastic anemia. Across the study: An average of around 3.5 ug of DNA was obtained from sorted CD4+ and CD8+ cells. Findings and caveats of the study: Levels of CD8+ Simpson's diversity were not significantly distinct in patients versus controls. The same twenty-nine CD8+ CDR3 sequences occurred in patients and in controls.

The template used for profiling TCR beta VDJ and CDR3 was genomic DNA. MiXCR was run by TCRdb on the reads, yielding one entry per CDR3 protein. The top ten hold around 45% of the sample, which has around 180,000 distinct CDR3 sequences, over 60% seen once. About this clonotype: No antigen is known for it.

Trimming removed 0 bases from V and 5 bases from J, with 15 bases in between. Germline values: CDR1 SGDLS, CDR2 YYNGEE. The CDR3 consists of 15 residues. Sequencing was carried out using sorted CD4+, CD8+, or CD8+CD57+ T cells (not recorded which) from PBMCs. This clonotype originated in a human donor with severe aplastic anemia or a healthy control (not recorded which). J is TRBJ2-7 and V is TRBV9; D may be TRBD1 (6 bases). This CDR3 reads CASSVGTAGANEQYF. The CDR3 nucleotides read TGTGCCAGCAGCGTAGGAACAGCAGGGGCCAACGAGCAGTACTTC.